This TCR beta chain emerged from a study of radiation and T cells in renal cell carcinoma. Sequencing used immunoSEQ multiplex PCR; TCRdb keeps in-frame clones, though not all of them. The table has 97,000 or so clones, around 80% seen once. Time point defined: blood 4 weeks post-SBRT, at nephrectomy. The treatment was: 15 Gy SBRT to primary tumor, nephrectomy 4 weeks later. Nephrectomy followed 15 Gy stereotactic body radiation by 4 weeks. There are 15 residues in the CDR3. V dropped 6 bases and J dropped 7; count of bases not matched to a gene: 11. The germline CDR1 and CDR2 sequences are MNHNS and SASEGT. This clone was detected only a few times.

The chain couples TRBV6-1 to TRBJ2-1; 8 bases map to TRBD2. Sequencing was performed on blood, taken from a patient whose treatment included radiotherapy and nephrectomy. The receptor comes from a man between 60 and 70 years old with renal cell carcinoma. The CDR3, as DNA: TGTGCCAGCAGCCCCATGGGACTAGTTAGTAATGAGCAGTTCTTC. It encodes CASSPMGLVSNEQFF.